This T cell receptor (beta chain) came from a study of identical twins. The sample holds a few counts of this clonotype. Its antigen is as yet unknown. Regarding the study as a whole: Twins' excess sharing was less marked for out-of-frame beta sequences. Recombination models fit unrelated individuals' TCR alpha sharing but underestimated twins'.

Unique molecular identifiers were present on the cDNA, which also gained a universal primer site by template switching. A single record per CDR3 protein comes from TCRdb applying MiXCR to the 5' RACE reads. Of around 470,000 distinct CDR3 sequences in the sample, approximately 15% were seen once. Trimming stripped 1 base from V and 9 bases from J, with 13 bases between. Per the germline V gene, CDR1 is SGHRS and CDR2 is YFSETQ. The CDR3 sequence is 14 residues long. The same sample was also used in a study of yellow fever vaccine responses in identical twins. Per that paper: In identical twins, vaccine T cell responses appeared partly shared and partly individual.

This TCR came from a woman between 18 and 29 years old in good health. The material sequenced was CD4+ T cells sorted from blood. The rearrangement links TRBV5-1 to TRBJ1-4, with D possibly matching TRBD1 (5 bases). This CDR3 is CASSLSGGSQKLFF. The CDR3 DNA follows: TGCGCCAGCAGCTTGAGTGGGGGTTCCCAAAAACTGTTTTTT.